This TCR beta chain was recorded in a study of blood T cell repertoires in COVID-19. Study background: Donors in the United States, Italy and Spain gave samples during acute or convalescent COVID-19.

The trim removed 4 bases at V and 4 bases at J, leaving 6 bases unmatched. Germline V gene data show CDR1 as SGHRS and CDR2 as YFSETQ. This CDR3 spans 14 amino acids. Authors' processing steps: Amplifying reference gene primers gave estimates of nucleated cell counts. Data came from immunoSEQ multiplex PCR; TCRdb stores just in-frame clones and leaves some out. For V, J and clone size, that table is used; D and trimming come from the DNA. Among about 460,000 clones listed, 70% to 90% were seen once. In the case of this clone: The same CDR3 is also encoded by other DNA sequences in this sample.

Source material: PBMCs or T cells enriched from blood (not recorded which). The source is a woman in her sixties or seventies who had recovered from COVID-19. V gene TRBV5-1 combines with J gene TRBJ2-3; 7 bases match TRBD2. Here the CDR3 DNA reads TGCGCCAGCAGCCTGGGGGAGGGCGCAGATACGCAGTATTTT. Translation gives CASSLGEGADTQYF.